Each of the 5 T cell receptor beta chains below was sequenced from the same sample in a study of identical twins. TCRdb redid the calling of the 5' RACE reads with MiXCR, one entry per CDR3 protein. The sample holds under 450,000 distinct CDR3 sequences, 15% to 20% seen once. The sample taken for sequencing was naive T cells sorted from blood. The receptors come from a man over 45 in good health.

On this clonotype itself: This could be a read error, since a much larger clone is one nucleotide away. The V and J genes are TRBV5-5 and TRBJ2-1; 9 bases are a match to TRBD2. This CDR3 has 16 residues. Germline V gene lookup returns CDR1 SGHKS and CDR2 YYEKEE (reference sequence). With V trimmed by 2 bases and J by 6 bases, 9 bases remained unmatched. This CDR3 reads CASSFRRGGPCNEQFF. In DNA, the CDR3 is TGTGCCAGCAGCTTTCGGCGGGGGGGACCCTGCAATGAGCAGTTCTTC.

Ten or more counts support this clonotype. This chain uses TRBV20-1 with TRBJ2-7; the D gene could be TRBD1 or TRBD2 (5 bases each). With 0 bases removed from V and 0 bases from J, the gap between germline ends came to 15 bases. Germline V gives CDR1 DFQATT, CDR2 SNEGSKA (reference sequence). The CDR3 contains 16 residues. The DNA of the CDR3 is TGCAGTGCTAGAGATCGGGACCGAGGTAGCTCCTACGAGCAGTACTTC. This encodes CSARDRDRGSSYEQYF.

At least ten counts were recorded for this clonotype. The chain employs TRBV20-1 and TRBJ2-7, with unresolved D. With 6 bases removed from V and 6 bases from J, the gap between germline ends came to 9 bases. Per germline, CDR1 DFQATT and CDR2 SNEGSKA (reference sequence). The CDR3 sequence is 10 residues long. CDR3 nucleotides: TGCAGTGCGAATTTTGGCGAGCAGTACTTC. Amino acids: CSANFGEQYF.

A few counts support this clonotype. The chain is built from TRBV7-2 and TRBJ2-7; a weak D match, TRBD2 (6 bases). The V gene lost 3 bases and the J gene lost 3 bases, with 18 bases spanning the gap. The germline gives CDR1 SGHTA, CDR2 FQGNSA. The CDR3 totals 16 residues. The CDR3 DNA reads TGTGCCAGCAGCTTGTCGCCCGGGTGGGGAGGCTACGAGCAGTACTTC. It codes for CASSLSPGWGGYEQYF.

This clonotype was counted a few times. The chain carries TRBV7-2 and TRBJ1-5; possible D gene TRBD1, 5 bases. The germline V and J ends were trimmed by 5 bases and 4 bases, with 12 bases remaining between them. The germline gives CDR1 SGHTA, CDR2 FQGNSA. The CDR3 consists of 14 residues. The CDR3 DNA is TGTGCCAGCAGCCGCGAACAGGCTAATCAGCCCCAGCATTTT. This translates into CASSREQANQPQHF. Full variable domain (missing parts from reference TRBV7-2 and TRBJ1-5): GAGVSQSPSNKVTEKGKDVELRCDPISGHTALYWYRQSLGQGLEFLIYFQGNSAPDKSGLPSDRFSAERTGGSVSTLTIQRTQQEDSAVYLCASSREQANQPQHFGDGTRLSIL.